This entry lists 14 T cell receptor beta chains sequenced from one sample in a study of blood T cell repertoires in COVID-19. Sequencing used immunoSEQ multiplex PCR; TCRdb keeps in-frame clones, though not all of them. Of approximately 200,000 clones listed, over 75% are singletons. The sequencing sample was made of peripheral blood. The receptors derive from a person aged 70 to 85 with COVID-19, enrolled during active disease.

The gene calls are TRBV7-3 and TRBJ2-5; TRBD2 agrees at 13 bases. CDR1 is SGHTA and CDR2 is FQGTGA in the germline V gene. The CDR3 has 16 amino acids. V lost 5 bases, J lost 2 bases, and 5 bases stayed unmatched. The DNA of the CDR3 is TGTGCCAGCAGCCTCGGACTAGCGGGAGAGCAAGAGACCCAGTACTTC. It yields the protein CASSLGLAGEQETQYF.

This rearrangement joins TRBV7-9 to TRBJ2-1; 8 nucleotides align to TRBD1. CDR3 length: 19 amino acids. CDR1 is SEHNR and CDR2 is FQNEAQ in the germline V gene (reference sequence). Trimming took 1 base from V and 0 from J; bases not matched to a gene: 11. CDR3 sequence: CASSLVIGTGALSYNEQFF. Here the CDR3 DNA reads TGTGCCAGCAGCTTAGTTATAGGGACAGGAGCCCTCTCCTACAATGAGCAGTTCTTC.

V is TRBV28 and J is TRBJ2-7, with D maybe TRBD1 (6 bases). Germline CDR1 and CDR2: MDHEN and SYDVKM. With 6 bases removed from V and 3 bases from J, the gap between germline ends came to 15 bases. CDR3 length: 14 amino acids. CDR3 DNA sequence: TGTGCCAGCAGGAACCGGGACACCAACTACGAGCAGTACTTC. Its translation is CASRNRDTNYEQYF.

CDR3 amino acids: CASSGGTFLNSPLHF. Here the CDR3 DNA reads TGTGCCAGCAGTGGTGGGACATTTTTAAATTCACCCCTCCACTTT. The chain recombines TRBV25-1 with TRBJ1-6; D is possibly TRBD1 (6 bases). The CDR3 covers 15 residues. V was trimmed by 4 bases and J by 7 bases, leaving 14 bases between them. Per germline, CDR1 MGHDK and CDR2 SYGVNS.

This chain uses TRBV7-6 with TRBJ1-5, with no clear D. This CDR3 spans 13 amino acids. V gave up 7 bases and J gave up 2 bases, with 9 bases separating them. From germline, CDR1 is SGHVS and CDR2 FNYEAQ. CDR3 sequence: CASTLGGNQPQHF. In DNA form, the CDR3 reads TGTGCCAGCACCCTCGGGGGCAATCAGCCCCAGCATTTT. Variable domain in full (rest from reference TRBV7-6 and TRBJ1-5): GAGVSQSPRYKVTKRGQDVALRCDPISGHVSLYWYRQALGQGPEFLTYFNYEAQQDKSGLPNDRFSAERPEGSISTLTIQRTEQRDSAMYRCASTLGGNQPQHFGDGTRLSIL.

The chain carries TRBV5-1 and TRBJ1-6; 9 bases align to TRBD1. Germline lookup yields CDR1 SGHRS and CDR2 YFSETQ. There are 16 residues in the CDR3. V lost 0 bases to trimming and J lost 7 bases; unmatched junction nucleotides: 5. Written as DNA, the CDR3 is TGCGCCAGCAGCTTGGAACTGACAGGGGGAAATTCACCCCTCCACTTT. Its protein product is CASSLELTGGNSPLHF.

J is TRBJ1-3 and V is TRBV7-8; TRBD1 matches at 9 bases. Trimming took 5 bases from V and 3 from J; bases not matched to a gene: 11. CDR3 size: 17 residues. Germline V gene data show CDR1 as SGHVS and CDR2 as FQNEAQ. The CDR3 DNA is TGTGCCAGCAGCCTTCTTCCACAGGGGGCGGGTGGAAACACCATATATTTT. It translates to CASSLLPQGAGGNTIYF.

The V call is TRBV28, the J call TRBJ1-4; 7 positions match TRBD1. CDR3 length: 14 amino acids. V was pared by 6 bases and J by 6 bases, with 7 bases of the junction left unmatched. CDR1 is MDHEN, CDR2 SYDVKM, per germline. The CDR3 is CASSPTGWDEKLFF. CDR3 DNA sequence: TGTGCCAGCAGCCCGACAGGGTGGGATGAAAAACTGTTTTTT.

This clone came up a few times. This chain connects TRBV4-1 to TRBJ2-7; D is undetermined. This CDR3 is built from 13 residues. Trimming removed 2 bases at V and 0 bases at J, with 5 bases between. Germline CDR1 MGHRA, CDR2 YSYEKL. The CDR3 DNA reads TGCGCCAGCAGCCAACTAACCTCCTACGAGCAGTACTTC. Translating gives CASSQLTSYEQYF.

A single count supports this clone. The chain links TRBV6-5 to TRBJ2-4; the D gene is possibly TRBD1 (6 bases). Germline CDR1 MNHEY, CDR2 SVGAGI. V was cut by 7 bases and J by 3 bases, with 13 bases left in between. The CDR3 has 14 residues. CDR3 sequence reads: CASKDKTGKNIQYF. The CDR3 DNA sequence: TGTGCCAGCAAGGACAAGACAGGCAAAAACATTCAGTACTTC.

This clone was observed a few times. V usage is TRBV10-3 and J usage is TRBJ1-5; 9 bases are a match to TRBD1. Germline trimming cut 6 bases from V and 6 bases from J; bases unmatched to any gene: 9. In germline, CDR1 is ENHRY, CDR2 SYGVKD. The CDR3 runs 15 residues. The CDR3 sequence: CAISATGTGFQPQHF. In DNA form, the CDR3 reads TGTGCCATCAGCGCAACCGGGACAGGGTTTCAGCCCCAGCATTTT.

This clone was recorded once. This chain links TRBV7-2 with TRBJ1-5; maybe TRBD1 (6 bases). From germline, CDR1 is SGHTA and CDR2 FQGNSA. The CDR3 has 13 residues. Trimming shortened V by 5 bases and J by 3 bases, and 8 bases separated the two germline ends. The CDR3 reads CASSRDNNQPQHF. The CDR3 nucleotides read TGTGCCAGCAGCCGGGACAACAATCAGCCCCAGCATTTT.

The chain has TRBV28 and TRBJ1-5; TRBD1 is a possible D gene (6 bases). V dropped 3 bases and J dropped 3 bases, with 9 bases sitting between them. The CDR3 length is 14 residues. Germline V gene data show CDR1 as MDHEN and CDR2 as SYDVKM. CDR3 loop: CASSLGGPNQPQHF. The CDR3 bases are TGTGCCAGCAGTTTGGGGGGGCCCAATCAGCCCCAGCATTTT.

CDR3 nucleotide sequence: TGCGCCAGCAGCCCCTCCTGGACTAGCGCAGCGGAGACCCAGTACTTC. This encodes CASSPSWTSAAETQYF. The J gene is TRBJ2-5, the V gene TRBV5-1; 9 positions agree with TRBD2. Trimming removed 4 bases from V and 5 bases from J; junction bases left unmatched: 12. Germline V lookup: CDR1 SGHRS, CDR2 YFSETQ. The length of the CDR3 is 16 residues.